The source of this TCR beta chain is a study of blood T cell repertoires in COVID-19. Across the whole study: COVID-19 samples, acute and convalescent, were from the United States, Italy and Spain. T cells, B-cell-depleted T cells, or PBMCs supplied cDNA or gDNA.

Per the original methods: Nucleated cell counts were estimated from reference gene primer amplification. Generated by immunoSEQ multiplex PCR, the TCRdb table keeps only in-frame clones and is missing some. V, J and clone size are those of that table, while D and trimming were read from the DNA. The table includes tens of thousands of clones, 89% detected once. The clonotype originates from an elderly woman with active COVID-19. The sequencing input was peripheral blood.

In nucleotides, the CDR3 is TGCAGTGCTAGTCTTCAGGGGTCGATCACCGGGGAGCTGTTTTTT. Translating gives CSASLQGSITGELFF. The V gene is TRBV20-1, the J gene TRBJ2-2; a possible D gene is TRBD1 (6 bases). The germline gives CDR1 DFQATT, CDR2 SNEGSKA (reference sequence). Trimming cost V 3 bases and J 4 bases, with 15 bases left between them. The CDR3 is 15 amino acids.